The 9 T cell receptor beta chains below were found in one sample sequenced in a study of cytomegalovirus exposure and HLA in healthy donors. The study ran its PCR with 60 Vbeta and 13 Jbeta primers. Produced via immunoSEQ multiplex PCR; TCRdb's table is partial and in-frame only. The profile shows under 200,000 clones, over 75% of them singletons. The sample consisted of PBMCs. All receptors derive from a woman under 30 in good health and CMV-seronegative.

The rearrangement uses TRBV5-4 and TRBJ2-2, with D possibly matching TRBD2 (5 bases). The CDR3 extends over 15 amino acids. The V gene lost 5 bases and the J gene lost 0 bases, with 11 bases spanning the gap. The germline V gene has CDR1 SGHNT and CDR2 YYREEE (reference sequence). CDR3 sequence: CASRPPEANTGELFF. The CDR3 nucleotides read TGTGCCAGCAGGCCGCCGGAGGCGAACACCGGGGAGCTGTTTTTT. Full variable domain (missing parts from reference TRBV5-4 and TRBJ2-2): ETGVTQSPTHLIKTRGQQVTLRCSSQSGHNTVSWYQQALGQGPQFIFQYYREEENGRGNFPPRFSGLQFPNYSSELNVNALELDDSALYLCASRPPEANTGELFFGEGSRLTVL.

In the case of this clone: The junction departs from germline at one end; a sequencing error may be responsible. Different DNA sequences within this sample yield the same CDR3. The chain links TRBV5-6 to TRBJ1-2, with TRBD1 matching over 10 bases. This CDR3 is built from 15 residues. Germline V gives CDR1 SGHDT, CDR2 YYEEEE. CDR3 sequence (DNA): TGCGCCAGCAGCCGCTGGGACAGGGGAACCTATGGCTACACCTTC. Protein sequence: CASSRWDRGTYGYTF.

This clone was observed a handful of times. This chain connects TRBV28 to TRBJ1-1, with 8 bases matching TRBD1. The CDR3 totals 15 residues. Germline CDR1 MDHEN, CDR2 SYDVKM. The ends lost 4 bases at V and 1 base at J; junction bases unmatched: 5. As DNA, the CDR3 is TGTGCCAGCAGTTCAGGGGGCGCGTCGAACACTGAAGCTTTCTTT. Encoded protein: CASSSGGASNTEAFF. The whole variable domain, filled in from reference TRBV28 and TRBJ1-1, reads DVKVTQSSRYLVKRTGEKVFLECVQDMDHENMFWYRQDPGLGLRLIYFSYDVKMKEKGDIPEGYSVSREKKERFSLILESASTNQTSMYLCASSSGGASNTEAFFGQGTRLTVV.

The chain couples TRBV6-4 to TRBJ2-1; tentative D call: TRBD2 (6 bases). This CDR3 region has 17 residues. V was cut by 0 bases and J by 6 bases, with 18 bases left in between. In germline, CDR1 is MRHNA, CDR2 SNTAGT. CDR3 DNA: TGTGCCAGCAGTGACTCGGGGGGAGGAGGGCCCCCCAATGAGCAGTTCTTC. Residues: CASSDSGGGGPPNEQFF.

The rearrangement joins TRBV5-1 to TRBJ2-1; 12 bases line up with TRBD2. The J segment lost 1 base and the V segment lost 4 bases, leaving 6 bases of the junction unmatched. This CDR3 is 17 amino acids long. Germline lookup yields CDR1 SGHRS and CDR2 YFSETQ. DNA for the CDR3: TGCGCCAGCAGCGGAACTAGCGGGAGGCTTTCCTACAATGAGCAGTTCTTC. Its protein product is CASSGTSGRLSYNEQFF.

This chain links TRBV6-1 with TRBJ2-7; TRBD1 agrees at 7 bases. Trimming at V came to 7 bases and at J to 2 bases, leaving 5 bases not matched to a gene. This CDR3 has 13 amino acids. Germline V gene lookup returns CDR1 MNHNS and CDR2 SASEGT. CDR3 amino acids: CASTWDRPYEQYF. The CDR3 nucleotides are TGTGCCAGCACCTGGGACAGACCCTACGAGCAGTACTTC.

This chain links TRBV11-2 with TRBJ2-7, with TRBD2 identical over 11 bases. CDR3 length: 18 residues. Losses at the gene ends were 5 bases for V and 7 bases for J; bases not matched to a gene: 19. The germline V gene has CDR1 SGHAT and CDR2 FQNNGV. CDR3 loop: CASSPAGKPGLAVPEQYF. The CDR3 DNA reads TGTGCCAGCAGCCCCGCGGGGAAACCGGGACTAGCGGTGCCGGAGCAGTACTTC.

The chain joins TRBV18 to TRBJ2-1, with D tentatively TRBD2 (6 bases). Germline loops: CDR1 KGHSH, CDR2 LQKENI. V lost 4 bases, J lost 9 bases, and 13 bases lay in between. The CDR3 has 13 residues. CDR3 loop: CASSRPVGGEQFF. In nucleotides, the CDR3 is TGTGCCAGCTCACGCCCCGTGGGAGGTGAGCAGTTCTTC.

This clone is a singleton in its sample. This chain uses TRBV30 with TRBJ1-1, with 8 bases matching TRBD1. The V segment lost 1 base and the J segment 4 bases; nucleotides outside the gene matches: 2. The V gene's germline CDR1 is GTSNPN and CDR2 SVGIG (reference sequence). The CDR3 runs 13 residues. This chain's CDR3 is CAWSAQGATEAFF. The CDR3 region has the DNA TGTGCCTGGAGTGCGCAGGGGGCCACTGAAGCTTTCTTT.